This T cell receptor (beta chain) was obtained from a study of CD8 T cells in Susac syndrome. Points from the study as a whole: As the study acknowledged, the number of individuals who were part of its TCR sequencing and HLA analysis was relatively small.

CD8+ and CD4+ T cells circulating in blood were sequenced for TCR beta. Healthy donors, matched for age and sex, constituted the control group. On this clonotype itself: Its specificity is unknown.

Reverse transcription of about 0.5 to 1 ug RNA used random hexamers. TCRdb used MiXCR to reprocess the immunoSEQ multiplex PCR reads, holding one entry per CDR3 protein. The profile shows over 95,000 distinct CDR3 sequences, 85% to 95% of them singletons. This sequence was found in a human donor in good health. The sequenced material came from CD8+ T cells from PBMCs.

CDR3: CASSQVNNEQFF. The CDR3 nucleotides read TGTGCCAGCAGCCAAGTCAATAATGAGCAGTTCTTC. The chain carries TRBV3-1 and TRBJ2-1, with no clear D. This CDR3 has 12 amino acids. The ends were cut back, 1 base at V and 7 bases at J, with 5 bases in the middle. The germline V gene has CDR1 LGHDT and CDR2 YNNKEL (reference sequence).